Listed below are T cell receptor beta chains from one sample, sequenced in a study of CD8 T cells in ankylosing spondylitis. TCRdb reprocessed the 5' RACE reads with MiXCR, giving one entry per CDR3 protein. This sample has some 290,000 distinct CDR3 sequences, with 20% found just once. Sequenced material: blood, either unsorted or a sorted T cell fraction (not recorded which). All receptors derive from a male donor with ankylosing spondylitis or in good health (not recorded which). CDR3s include the opening cysteine and the closing phenylalanine or tryptophan. The D gene is left open where the match is weak. Size is omitted from some rows. Given values are once, few, many or a class for expanded clones.

d_call j_call clone_size v_call cdr3_aa cdr3_nt
. TRBJ2-5 many TRBV11-2 CASSLDRMETQYF TGTGCCAGCAGCTTAGATAGGATGGAGACCCAGTACTTC
. TRBJ1-2 . TRBV7-2 CASSLGGLVTRHGYTF TGTGCCAGCAGCTTAGGAGGCCTCGTCACACGTCATGGCTACACCTTC
. TRBJ1-5 few TRBV20-1 CSAQAAGNQPQHF TGCAGTGCTCAGGCTGCCGGGAATCAGCCCCAGCATTTT
TRBD2 TRBJ2-2 . TRBV12-3/TRBV12-4 CASSRRTSGTGELFF TGTGCCAGCAGCCGGAGGACTAGCGGCACCGGGGAGCTGTTTTTT
. TRBJ2-3 few TRBV3-1 CASSQGRETDTQYF TGTGCCAGCAGCCAGGGGCGGGAAACAGATACGCAGTATTTT
. TRBJ1-4 . TRBV10-3 CAISGGGKLFF TGTGCCATCAGCGGGGGTGGAAAACTGTTTTTT
TRBD1 TRBJ1-4 many TRBV2 CASSLDRANEKLFF TGTGCCAGCAGTTTGGACAGGGCGAATGAAAAACTGTTTTTT
TRBD1 TRBJ2-1 few TRBV29-1 CSVHRGSSYNEQFF TGCAGCGTCCACAGGGGCAGCTCCTACAATGAGCAGTTCTTC
TRBD1 TRBJ2-2 . TRBV20-1 CSAIRGQGAAGELFF TGCAGTGCTATAAGGGGGCAGGGGGCGGCCGGGGAGCTGTTTTTT
. TRBJ1-5 few TRBV6-2/TRBV6-3 CASNPRGGGNQPQHF TGTGCCAGCAACCCGCGGGGGGGCGGCAATCAGCCCCAGCATTTT
. TRBJ2-1 many TRBV20-1 CSADSLSSYNEQFF TGCAGCGCGGACTCTTTAAGCTCCTACAATGAGCAGTTCTTC
. TRBJ1-6 few TRBV6-5 CASSYGRATNSPLHF TGTGCCAGCAGTTACGGCAGGGCTACTAATTCACCCCTCCACTTT
TRBD2 TRBJ2-3 . TRBV7-3 CASSTGLRTDTQYF TGTGCCAGCAGCACGGGACTACGCACAGATACGCAGTATTTT
. TRBJ1-1 many TRBV9 CASSVGAGEGEAFF TGTGCCAGCAGCGTAGGAGCAGGGGAGGGTGAAGCTTTCTTT
TRBD1 TRBJ2-2 . TRBV6-5 CASSYGTGDDLNTGELFF TGTGCCAGCAGTTACGGGACAGGAGACGACCTAAACACCGGGGAGCTGTTTTTT
TRBD2 TRBJ2-5 few TRBV5-1 CASRGRLAGDQETQYF TGCGCCAGCCGTGGAAGACTAGCGGGAGATCAAGAGACCCAGTACTTC
TRBD1 TRBJ2-2 few TRBV2 CAIPGQGENTGELFF TGTGCCATCCCGGGACAGGGGGAGAACACCGGGGAGCTGTTTTTT
. TRBJ2-5 . TRBV2 CASTPGPKGWETQYF TGTGCCAGCACCCCGGGCCCTAAGGGGTGGGAGACCCAGTACTTC
. TRBJ2-2 . TRBV28 CASSPLGMGTGELFF TGTGCCAGCAGTCCCCTTGGCATGGGTACCGGGGAGCTGTTTTTT
. TRBJ2-1 . TRBV7-9 CASSLLAWGARYNEQFF TGTGCCAGCAGCTTACTTGCATGGGGGGCTCGCTACAATGAGCAGTTCTTC
. TRBJ2-1 few TRBV7-7 CASSLTRGPGNEQFF TGTGCCAGCAGCTTAACGAGAGGGCCGGGCAATGAGCAGTTCTTC
TRBD2 TRBJ2-2 . TRBV19 CASSVGLAGGGDTGELFF TGTGCCAGTAGTGTCGGGCTAGCGGGAGGAGGGGACACCGGGGAGCTGTTTTTT
TRBD2 TRBJ2-2 few TRBV12-3/TRBV12-4 CASRAGRNKLFF TGTGCCAGCAGAGCGGGGCGTAACAAGCTGTTTTTT
TRBD1 TRBJ2-5 . TRBV15 CATSRATGVEETQYF TGTGCCACCAGCAGGGCGACAGGGGTCGAAGAGACCCAGTACTTC
. TRBJ2-1 . TRBV7-6 CASSLARQAYNEQFF TGTGCCAGCAGCTTAGCGAGGCAGGCTTACAATGAGCAGTTCTTC
TRBD2 TRBJ2-5 few TRBV29-1 CSVVLAGLGETQYF TGCAGCGTTGTACTAGCGGGTTTAGGAGAGACCCAGTACTTC
. TRBJ2-3 . TRBV4-2 CASSQDARSTDTQYF TGTGCCAGCAGCCAAGATGCCCGGTCTACAGATACGCAGTATTTT
TRBD1 TRBJ1-2 few TRBV12-3/TRBV12-4 CASTPGQGFNYGYTF TGTGCCAGCACCCCCGGACAGGGGTTTAACTATGGCTACACCTTC
. TRBJ2-3 . TRBV29-1 CSVGRGGLDTQYF TGCAGCGTCGGAAGGGGGGGTTTAGATACGCAGTATTTT
TRBD1 TRBJ2-3 . TRBV24-1 CATSDWTGDADTQYF TGTGCCACCAGTGATTGGACAGGGGACGCAGATACGCAGTATTTT
. TRBJ2-4 few TRBV5-6 CASSFRGRNIQYF TGTGCCAGCAGCTTCAGGGGTCGAAACATTCAGTACTTC
TRBD1 TRBJ1-6 . TRBV5-6 CASSLIEGANHNSPLHF TGTGCCAGCAGCTTGATTGAGGGGGCCAACCATAATTCACCCCTCCACTTT
TRBD2 TRBJ2-1 . TRBV11-2 CASSRTSGLGYEQFF TGTGCCAGCAGCAGGACTAGCGGGTTGGGCTATGAGCAGTTCTTC
. TRBJ2-1 many TRBV12-3/TRBV12-4 CASSPSPRNEQFF TGTGCCAGCAGTCCCTCTCCCCGAAATGAGCAGTTCTTC
. TRBJ1-5 . TRBV3-1 CASSQDFPGRNSNQPQHF TGTGCCAGCAGCCAAGATTTCCCGGGGAGAAATAGCAATCAGCCCCAGCATTTT
. TRBJ1-5 . TRBV12-3/TRBV12-4 CASSLRYSNQPQHF TGTGCCAGCAGTTTACGTTATAGCAATCAGCCCCAGCATTTT
TRBD1 TRBJ1-5 few TRBV6-5 CASSYSGTGVQPQHF TGTGCCAGCAGTTACTCGGGGACAGGGGTTCAGCCCCAGCATTTT
. TRBJ2-1 few TRBV27 CASSKRLSAVSSYNEQFF TGTGCCAGCAGTAAAAGGCTGTCAGCCGTGAGCTCCTACAATGAGCAGTTCTTC
. TRBJ2-2 few TRBV6-2/TRBV6-3 CASSYSDLFSNTGELFF TGTGCCAGCAGTTATTCCGACCTTTTTTCGAACACCGGGGAGCTGTTTTTT
TRBD1 TRBJ2-3 few TRBV7-9 CASSFDPGQTTFMGTDTQYF TGTGCCAGCAGCTTCGACCCGGGACAGACCACTTTTATGGGCACAGATACGCAGTATTTT
. TRBJ2-1 once TRBV15 CATGRGGPQGYNEQFF TGTGCCACCGGCAGAGGTGGGCCTCAGGGTTACAATGAGCAGTTCTTC
. TRBJ1-4 . TRBV5-1 CASSLEDSEKLFF TGCGCCAGCAGCTTAGAGGACAGTGAAAAACTGTTTTTT
. TRBJ2-2 few TRBV20-1 CSARDIQGTTGELFF TGCAGTGCTAGAGATATTCAGGGGACCACCGGGGAGCTGTTTTTT
TRBD1 TRBJ1-5 few TRBV20-1 CSAIETGVNQPQHF TGCAGTGCTATTGAGACAGGGGTCAATCAGCCCCAGCATTTT
TRBD2 TRBJ2-3 many TRBV5-1 CASSPTSLGTDTQYF TGCGCCAGCAGCCCGACTAGCTTGGGCACAGATACGCAGTATTTT
. TRBJ1-1 . TRBV21-1 CASSKRKNTEAFF TGTGCCAGCAGCAAACGAAAGAACACTGAAGCTTTCTTT
. TRBJ1-3 . TRBV5-6 CASSLTAGSPLLYF TGTGCCAGCAGCTTGACAGCGGGAAGTCCCCTCTTATATTTT
. TRBJ2-2 few TRBV5-1 CASSSTTGAGTGELFF TGCGCCAGCAGCTCCACGACAGGAGCTGGGACCGGGGAGCTGTTTTTT
TRBD1 TRBJ1-1 . TRBV29-1 CSTLETGEGTEAFF TGCAGCACCCTCGAGACAGGGGAAGGCACTGAAGCTTTCTTT
TRBD1 TRBJ2-5 few TRBV20-1 CSARRDRGAGETQYF TGCAGTGCTAGAAGGGACAGGGGAGCGGGGGAGACCCAGTACTTC
. TRBJ1-4 . TRBV18 CASSRRGQTNEKLFF TGTGCCAGCTCCCGACGCGGACAGACTAATGAAAAACTGTTTTTT
TRBD2 TRBJ2-5 many TRBV20-1 CSAVLAGAQETQYF TGCAGTGCGGTACTAGCGGGGGCCCAAGAGACCCAGTACTTC
. TRBJ1-6 few TRBV28 CASSLGTADNSPLHF TGTGCCAGCAGTTTAGGGACCGCCGATAATTCACCCCTCCACTTT